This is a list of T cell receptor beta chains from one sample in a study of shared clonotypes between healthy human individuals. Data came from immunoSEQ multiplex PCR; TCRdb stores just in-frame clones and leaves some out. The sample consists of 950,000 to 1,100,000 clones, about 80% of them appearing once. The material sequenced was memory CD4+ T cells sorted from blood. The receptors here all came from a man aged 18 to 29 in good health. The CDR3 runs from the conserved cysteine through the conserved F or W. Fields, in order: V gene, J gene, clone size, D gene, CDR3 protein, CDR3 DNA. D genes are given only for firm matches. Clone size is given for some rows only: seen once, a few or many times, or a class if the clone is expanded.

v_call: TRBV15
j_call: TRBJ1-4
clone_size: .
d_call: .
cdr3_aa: CATSRDTARGVEKLFF
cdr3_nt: TGTGCCACCAGCAGAGATACCGCCAGGGGTGTTGAAAAACTGTTTTTT

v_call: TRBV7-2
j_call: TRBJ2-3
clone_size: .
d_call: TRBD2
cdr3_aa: CASSSSGRTDTQYF
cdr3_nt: TGTGCCAGCAGCTCGAGCGGGAGAACCGATACGCAGTATTTT

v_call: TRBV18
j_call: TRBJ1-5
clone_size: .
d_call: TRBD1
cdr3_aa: CASSQSGTGYRNQPQHF
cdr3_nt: TGTGCCAGCTCACAGTCCGGGACAGGGTATCGCAATCAGCCCCAGCATTTT

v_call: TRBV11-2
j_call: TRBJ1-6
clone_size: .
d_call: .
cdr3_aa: CASSYRSIGGDSPLHF
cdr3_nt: TGTGCCAGCAGCTATAGGAGTATCGGGGGTGATTCACCCCTCCACTTT

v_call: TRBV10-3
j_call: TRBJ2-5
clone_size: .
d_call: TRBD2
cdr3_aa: CAITLAEGETQYF
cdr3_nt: TGTGCCATCACCCTAGCGGAGGGGGAGACCCAGTACTTC

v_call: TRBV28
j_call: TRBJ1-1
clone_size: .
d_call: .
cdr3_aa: CASSLGYRATEAFF
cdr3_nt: TGTGCCAGCAGTTTAGGTTACAGGGCCACTGAAGCTTTCTTT

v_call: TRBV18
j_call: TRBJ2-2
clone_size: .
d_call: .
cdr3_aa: CASSLGQNTGELFF
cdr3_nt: TGTGCCAGCTCACTTGGACAGAACACCGGGGAGCTGTTTTTT

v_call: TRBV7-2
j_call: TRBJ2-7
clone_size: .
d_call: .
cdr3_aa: CASSLAQGYEQYF
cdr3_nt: TGTGCCAGCAGCTTAGCTCAGGGCTACGAGCAGTACTTC

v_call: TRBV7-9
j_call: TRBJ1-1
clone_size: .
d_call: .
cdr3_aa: CASSTAGGTTQKAFF
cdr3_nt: TGTGCCAGCAGCACCGCGGGGGGCACAACACAGAAGGCTTTCTTT

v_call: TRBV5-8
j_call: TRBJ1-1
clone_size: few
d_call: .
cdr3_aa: CASSFEWSWSGKNTEAFF
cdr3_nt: TGTGCCAGCAGCTTCGAATGGTCTTGGTCCGGGAAGAACACTGAAGCTTTCTTT

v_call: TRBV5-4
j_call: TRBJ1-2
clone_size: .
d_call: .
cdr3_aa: CASSLQNTNYGYTF
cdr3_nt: TGTGCCAGCAGCTTACAGAATACAAACTATGGCTACACCTTC

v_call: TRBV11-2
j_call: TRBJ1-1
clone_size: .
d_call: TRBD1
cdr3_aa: CASSSLRGRGDTEAFF
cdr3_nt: TGTGCCAGCAGCTCTCTAAGGGGGCGCGGGGACACTGAAGCTTTCTTT

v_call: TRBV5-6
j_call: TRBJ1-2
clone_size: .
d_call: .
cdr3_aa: CASSYRDTDVATTF
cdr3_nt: TGTGCCAGCAGTTATCGGGACACGGATGTGGCTACGACCTTC

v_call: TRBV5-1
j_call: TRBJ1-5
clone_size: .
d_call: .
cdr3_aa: CASSADGTPEAPQHF
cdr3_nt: TGCGCCAGCAGCGCCGACGGGACCCCAGAGGCGCCCCAGCATTTT

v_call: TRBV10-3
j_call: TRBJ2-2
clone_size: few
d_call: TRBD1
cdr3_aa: CANSGSGGDTGELFF
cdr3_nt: TGTGCTAATTCCGGGTCAGGGGGCGACACCGGGGAGCTGTTTTTT

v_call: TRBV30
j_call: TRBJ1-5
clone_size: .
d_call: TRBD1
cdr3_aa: CAWSVRGRGNNQPQHF
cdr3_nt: TGTGCCTGGAGTGTACGCGGCAGGGGGAACAATCAGCCCCAGCATTTT

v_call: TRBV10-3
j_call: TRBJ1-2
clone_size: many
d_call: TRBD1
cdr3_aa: CAISKQGTANYGYTF
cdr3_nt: TGTGCCATCAGTAAACAGGGGACTGCTAACTATGGCTACACCTTC

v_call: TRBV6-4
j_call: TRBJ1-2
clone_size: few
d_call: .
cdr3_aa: CASSDSTVTRGGYTF
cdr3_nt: TGTGCCAGCAGTGACTCGACCGTGACTCGGGGTGGCTACACCTTC

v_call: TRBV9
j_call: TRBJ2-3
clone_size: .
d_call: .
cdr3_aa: CASSVDLGADTQYF
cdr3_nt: TGTGCCAGCAGCGTTGACCTGGGCGCAGATACGCAGTATTTT

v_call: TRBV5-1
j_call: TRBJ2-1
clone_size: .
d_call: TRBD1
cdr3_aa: CASNINEDRGGNEQFF
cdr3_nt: TGCGCCAGCAATATAAATGAGGACAGGGGCGGGAATGAGCAGTTCTTC

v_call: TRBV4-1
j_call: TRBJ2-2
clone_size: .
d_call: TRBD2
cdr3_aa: CASSQRTSGSPGELFF
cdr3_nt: TGCGCCAGCAGCCAAAGGACTAGCGGGAGCCCCGGGGAGCTGTTTTTT

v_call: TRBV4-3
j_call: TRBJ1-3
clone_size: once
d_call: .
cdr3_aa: CASSRDIGNTIYF
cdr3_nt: TGCGCCAGCAGCCGCGATATAGGAAACACCATATATTTT

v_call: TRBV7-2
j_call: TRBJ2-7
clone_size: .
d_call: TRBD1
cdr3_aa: CASSLHGQGSYEQYF
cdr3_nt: TGTGCCAGCAGCTTACATGGACAGGGGTCCTACGAGCAGTACTTC

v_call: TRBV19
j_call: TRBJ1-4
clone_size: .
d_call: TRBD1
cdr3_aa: CASTEQGSDEKLFF
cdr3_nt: TGTGCCAGTACCGAACAGGGGAGCGATGAAAAACTGTTTTTT

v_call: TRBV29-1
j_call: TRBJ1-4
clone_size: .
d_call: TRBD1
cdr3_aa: CSASTGGGEKLFF
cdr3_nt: TGCAGCGCTTCTACAGGGGGCGGTGAAAAACTGTTTTTT

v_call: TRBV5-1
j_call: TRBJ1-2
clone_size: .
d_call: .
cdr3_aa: CASSLGSGNGYGYTF
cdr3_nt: TGCGCCAGCAGCTTGGGCAGCGGAAACGGCTATGGCTACACCTTC

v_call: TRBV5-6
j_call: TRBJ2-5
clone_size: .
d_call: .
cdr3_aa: CASEERPAGETQYF
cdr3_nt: TGTGCCAGCGAGGAGCGACCCGCAGGGGAGACCCAGTACTTC

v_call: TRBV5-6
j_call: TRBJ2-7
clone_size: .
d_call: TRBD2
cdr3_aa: CASSPSGSRGEREQYF
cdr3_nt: TGTGCCAGCAGCCCCTCGGGGTCGCGGGGGGAACGCGAGCAGTACTTC

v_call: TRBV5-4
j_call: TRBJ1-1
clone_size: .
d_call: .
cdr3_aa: CASSLGQENTEAFF
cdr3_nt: TGTGCCAGCAGCTTGGGACAGGAAAACACTGAAGCTTTCTTT

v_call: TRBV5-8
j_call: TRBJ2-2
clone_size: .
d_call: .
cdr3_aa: CASSARRGAGELFF
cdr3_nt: TGTGCCAGCAGCGCCCGGCGGGGAGCCGGGGAGCTGTTTTTT

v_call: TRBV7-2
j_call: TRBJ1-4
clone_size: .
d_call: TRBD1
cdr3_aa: CASSRDRGNEKLFF
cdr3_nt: TGTGCCAGCAGCCGGGACAGAGGAAATGAAAAACTGTTTTTT

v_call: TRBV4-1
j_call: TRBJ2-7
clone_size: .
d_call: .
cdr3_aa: CASSPQGANPYEQYF
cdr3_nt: TGCGCCAGCAGCCCTCAAGGGGCCAATCCCTACGAGCAGTACTTC

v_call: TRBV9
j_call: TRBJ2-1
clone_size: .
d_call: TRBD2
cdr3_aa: CASSGLGREGSYNEQFF
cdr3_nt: TGTGCCAGCAGCGGACTAGGGCGGGAGGGCTCCTACAATGAGCAGTTCTTC

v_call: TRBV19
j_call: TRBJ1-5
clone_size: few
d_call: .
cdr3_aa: CASSEGGLGNQPQHF
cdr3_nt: TGTGCCAGTAGTGAGGGGGGTCTCGGCAATCAGCCCCAGCATTTT

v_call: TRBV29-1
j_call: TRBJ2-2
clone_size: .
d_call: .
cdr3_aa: CSVETANTGELFF
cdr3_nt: TGCAGCGTTGAGACAGCGAACACCGGGGAGCTGTTTTTT

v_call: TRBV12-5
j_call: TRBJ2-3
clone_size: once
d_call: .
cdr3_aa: CASGLVLGSSTDTQYF
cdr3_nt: TGTGCTAGTGGTTTGGTACTTGGCTCTAGCACAGATACGCAGTATTTT

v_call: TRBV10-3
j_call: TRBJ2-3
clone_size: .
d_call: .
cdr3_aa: CAISAPGPSTDTQYF
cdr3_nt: TGTGCCATCAGTGCGCCGGGGCCTAGCACAGATACGCAGTATTTT

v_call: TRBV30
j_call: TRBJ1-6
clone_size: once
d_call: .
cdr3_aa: CAWSKKGLPGAPLHF
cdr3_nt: TGTGCCTGGAGTAAAAAGGGCTTGCCGGGGGCACCCCTCCACTTT

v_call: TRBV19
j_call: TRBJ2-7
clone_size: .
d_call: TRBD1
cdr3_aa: CASSKGRDRVAYEQYF
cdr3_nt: TGTGCCAGTAGTAAAGGCCGGGACAGAGTAGCCTACGAGCAGTACTTC

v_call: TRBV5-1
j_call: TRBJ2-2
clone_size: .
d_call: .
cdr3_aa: CASSLEGTGELFF
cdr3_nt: TGCGCCAGCAGCTTGGAGGGGACCGGGGAGCTGTTTTTT

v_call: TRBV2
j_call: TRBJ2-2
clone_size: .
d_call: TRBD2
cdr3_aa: CASLLGTSVAGGELFF
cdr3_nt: TGTGCCAGCTTGCTGGGGACTAGCGTCGCGGGGGGGGAGCTGTTTTTT

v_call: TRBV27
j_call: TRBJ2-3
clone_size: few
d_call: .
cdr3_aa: CASSPVSSLRSDTQYF
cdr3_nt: TGTGCCAGCAGTCCCGTTTCCAGTCTTAGGTCAGATACGCAGTATTTT

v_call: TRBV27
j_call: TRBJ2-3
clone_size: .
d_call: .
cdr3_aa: CASSFYGSTDTQYF
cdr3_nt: TGTGCCAGCAGTTTTTACGGGAGCACAGATACGCAGTATTTT

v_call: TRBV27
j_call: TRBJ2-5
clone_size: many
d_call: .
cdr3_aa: CATLAGGQWRWETQYF
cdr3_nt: TGTGCCACCCTGGCCGGGGGCCAGTGGCGCTGGGAGACCCAGTACTTC

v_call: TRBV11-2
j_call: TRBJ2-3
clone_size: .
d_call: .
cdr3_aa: CASTEGGGTQYF
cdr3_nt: TGTGCCAGCACCGAGGGGGGGGGTACGCAGTATTTT

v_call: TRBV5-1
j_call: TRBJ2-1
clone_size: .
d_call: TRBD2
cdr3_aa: CASSPPTSGGAYEQFF
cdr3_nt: TGCGCCAGCAGCCCACCGACTAGCGGGGGGGCTTATGAGCAGTTCTTC

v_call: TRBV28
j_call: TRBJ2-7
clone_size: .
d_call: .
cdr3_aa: CASTPPGMKVYEQYF
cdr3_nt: TGTGCCAGCACCCCCCCGGGAATGAAGGTTTACGAGCAGTACTTC

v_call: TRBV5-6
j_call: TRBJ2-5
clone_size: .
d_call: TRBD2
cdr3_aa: CASSFSGRETQYF
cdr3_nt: TGTGCCAGCAGCTTTTCCGGGAGGGAGACCCAGTACTTC